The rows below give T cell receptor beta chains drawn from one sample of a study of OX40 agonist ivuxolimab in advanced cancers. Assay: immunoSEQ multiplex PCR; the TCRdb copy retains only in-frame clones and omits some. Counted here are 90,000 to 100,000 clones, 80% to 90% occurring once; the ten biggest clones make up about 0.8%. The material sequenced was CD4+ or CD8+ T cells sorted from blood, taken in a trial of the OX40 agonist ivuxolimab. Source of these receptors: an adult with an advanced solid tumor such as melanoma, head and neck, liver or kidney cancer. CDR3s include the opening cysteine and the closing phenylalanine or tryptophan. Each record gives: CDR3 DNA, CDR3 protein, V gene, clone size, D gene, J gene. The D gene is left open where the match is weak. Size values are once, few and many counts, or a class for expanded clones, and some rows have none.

TGTGCCAGCCAGTCCGGAGCTAGCACAGATACGCAGTATTTT CASQSGASTDTQYF TRBV6-6 . . TRBJ2-3
TGCGCCAGCAGCCTAGCGGAGAACGGGGAGCTGTTTTTT CASSLAENGELFF TRBV5-1 . TRBD2 TRBJ2-2
TGTGCCAGCAGCCCCCGGGTGGACCCATACAACACCATATATTTT CASSPRVDPYNTIYF TRBV6-1 . . TRBJ1-3
TGTGCCAGCAGCCGTCTCCCCGGACAGTTAAACTATGGCTACACCTTC CASSRLPGQLNYGYTF TRBV7-9 . . TRBJ1-2
TGTGCCAGCAGCTTAGGGCCCACCAACTATGGCTACACCTTC CASSLGPTNYGYTF TRBV7-3 . . TRBJ1-2
TGCGCCAGCAGCTTGGAGGTGGGGGTCGGGGAGCTGTTTTTT CASSLEVGVGELFF TRBV5-1 . . TRBJ2-2
TGTGCCAGCTCACCACCAGGGATCTACGAGCAGTACTTC CASSPPGIYEQYF TRBV18 . . TRBJ2-7
TGTGCCTGGAGTGGGACAGGGGGCGGGTACATTCAGTACTTC CAWSGTGGGYIQYF TRBV30 . TRBD1 TRBJ2-4
TGTGCCAGCAGCCCCCGCAGGGCGGGTGACACTGAAGCTTTCTTT CASSPRRAGDTEAFF TRBV6-6 . . TRBJ1-1
TGCGCCAGCATTGCATACACTGAAGCTTTCTTT CASIAYTEAFF TRBV28 . . TRBJ1-1
TGCAGCGCCGATAAGGGGGCGCAGGATGGCTACACCTTC CSADKGAQDGYTF TRBV29-1 . TRBD1 TRBJ1-2
TGCAGCGTGCGGACCCGTAGGGACACTGAAGCTTTCTTT CSVRTRRDTEAFF TRBV29-1 . . TRBJ1-1
TGTGCCAGCAGCCTAGGGGCCCGGTCAGAGGGAGAGACCCAGTACTTC CASSLGARSEGETQYF TRBV5-4 . . TRBJ2-5
TGTGCCAGCAGTTCCCTAGGGGCGTGGGACAGGGGGAACACTGAAGCTTTCTTT CASSSLGAWDRGNTEAFF TRBV28 once TRBD1 TRBJ1-1
TGTGCCAGCAGCCCGCCGGACCGCGCCTACTATGGCTACACCTTC CASSPPDRAYYGYTF TRBV28 . . TRBJ1-2
TGTGCCAGCAGTCAGGACATCTATGGCTACACCTTC CASSQDIYGYTF TRBV6-1 . . TRBJ1-2
TGTGCCAGCAGTGACTCTAGCGGCTCTGGGGCCAACGTCCTGACTTTC CASSDSSGSGANVLTF TRBV6-4 . . TRBJ2-6
TGTGCCAGCAGCCAACTTCCGGGACTAGAATACAATGAGCAGTTCTTC CASSQLPGLEYNEQFF TRBV4-2 . TRBD2 TRBJ2-1
TGTGCCACCAGGCAAAGGGGTATCGAAAATGAGCAGTTCTTC CATRQRGIENEQFF TRBV5-6 . . TRBJ2-1
TGTGCCAGCAGTTTATGGACAGGGCATGTGTACTTC CASSLWTGHVYF TRBV25-1 . TRBD1 TRBJ2-7
TGTGCCAGCAGGACGGGACAGGGGACGAGCGGGGAGCTGTTTTTT CASRTGQGTSGELFF TRBV6-5 . TRBD1 TRBJ2-2
TGTGCCAGCAGCTTACCGACTCACTCCTACGAGCAGTACTTC CASSLPTHSYEQYF TRBV5-8 once . TRBJ2-7
TGTGCCAGCAGCCTGGGGGTTTTTCGGGATGAGCAGTTCTTC CASSLGVFRDEQFF TRBV9 . . TRBJ2-1
TGTGCCAGCAAGCCAACAACTAATGAAAAACTGTTTTTT CASKPTTNEKLFF TRBV9 . . TRBJ1-4
TGTGCCAGCAGCCGCTCCGGGACAGGAGAGTACAATGAGCAGTTCTTC CASSRSGTGEYNEQFF TRBV7-3 . TRBD1 TRBJ2-1
TGTGCCAGCAGCAAAGAATCCGGGCCCCCTAATTCACCCCTCCACTTT CASSKESGPPNSPLHF TRBV21-1 few . TRBJ1-6
TGTGCCATCAGTGAGTCGGTCTCGAATTCACCCCTCCACTTT CAISESVSNSPLHF TRBV10-3 few . TRBJ1-6
TGTGCCAGCCGGGCCCCCGCAGGAGATACGCAGTATTTT CASRAPAGDTQYF TRBV19 . . TRBJ2-3
TGTGCCAGCAGCTTAAGTGTGAACACTGAAGCTTTCTTT CASSLSVNTEAFF TRBV7-9 few . TRBJ1-1
TGTGCCAGCAGCCCAGAGAGCTCTGGAAACACCATATATTTT CASSPESSGNTIYF TRBV7-8 . . TRBJ1-3
TGTGCCAGCAGCTTAGCTAGCGGGCGGGTCAATGAGCAGTTCTTC CASSLASGRVNEQFF TRBV7-9 . TRBD2 TRBJ2-1
TGCAGCGTTGAGTGGGACAAGCAGTTCTTC CSVEWDKQFF TRBV29-1 . . TRBJ2-1
TGTGCCAGCTCACCAGGAACGCGGGCTGAAGCTTTCTTT CASSPGTRAEAFF TRBV18 . . TRBJ1-1
TGTGCCAGTAGTAAGACAGGGAGTGAAGCTTTCTTT CASSKTGSEAFF TRBV19 few TRBD1 TRBJ1-1
TGCAGTGCTCCAGGGTACACTGAAGCTTTCTTT CSAPGYTEAFF TRBV20-1 few . TRBJ1-1
TGTGCCTGGAAAGGCAGCACTGAAGCTTTCTTT CAWKGSTEAFF TRBV30 . . TRBJ1-1
TGTGCCAGCACCCGCCGACAGCCAAACTATGGCTACACCTTC CASTRRQPNYGYTF TRBV6-5 once . TRBJ1-2
TGTGCCAGCAGCTGGGGGTCAGGGGCAAATGAAAAACTGTTTTTT CASSWGSGANEKLFF TRBV5-6 . . TRBJ1-4
TGTGCCACAGAGTTGAGTGTCATGAACACTGAAGCTTTCTTT CATELSVMNTEAFF TRBV7-2 . . TRBJ1-1
TGTGCCAGCAGCCCAGCGGGGGGGCCAGATACGCAGTATTTT CASSPAGGPDTQYF TRBV6-1 . TRBD2 TRBJ2-3
TGTGCCAGCAGCGGTGGACAGGGCCGGGCCCAAGAGACCCAGTACTTC CASSGGQGRAQETQYF TRBV5-4 . TRBD1 TRBJ2-5
TGTGCCAGCAGCCGGGCCCCGAACGCTGAAGCTTTCTTT CASSRAPNAEAFF TRBV7-2 . . TRBJ1-1
TGTGCCAGCAGCGTCAGGGGGGGTGAGGGTCCCCAGCATTTT CASSVRGGEGPQHF TRBV9 . TRBD1 TRBJ1-5
TGTGCCAGCAGCTTGTTTAACAATGAGCAGTTCTTC CASSLFNNEQFF TRBV11-3 . . TRBJ2-1
TGCGCCAGCAGCTTGGATAGCGGTCAGCCCCAGCATTTT CASSLDSGQPQHF TRBV5-1 . . TRBJ1-5
TGCAGCGTTCAGGGCTCTGGAAACACCATATATTTT CSVQGSGNTIYF TRBV29-1 . . TRBJ1-3
TGCGCCAGCAGCTTGGAGGGGGGCCAGAACACTGAAGCTTTCTTT CASSLEGGQNTEAFF TRBV5-1 once . TRBJ1-1
TGTGCCAGCAGTTACTCGGGCCTTCGCCAAGAGACCCAGTACTTC CASSYSGLRQETQYF TRBV6-5 . . TRBJ2-5
TGTGCCAGCAGCTTATCGTCAGAGACCCAGTACTTC CASSLSSETQYF TRBV11-2 . . TRBJ2-5
TGCGCCAGCAGCAGAGGGGACGGCGGGGTTTACACTGAAGCTTTCTTT CASSRGDGGVYTEAFF TRBV5-1 . . TRBJ1-1